The entry below gives a single TCR beta chain sequence along with its context. Authors' methods: Researchers report that nucleated cell counts were estimated from reference gene primer amplification. Some clones are missing from TCRdb's copy, which holds only in-frame ones; the method was immunoSEQ multiplex PCR. That table furnishes V, J and clone size, whereas the DNA furnished D and trimming. The repertoire holds 70,000 to 85,000 clones, approximately 86% seen once, with roughly 2% in the top ten. The length of the CDR3 is 13 residues. The V gene's germline CDR1 is KGHSH and CDR2 LQKENI. V was shortened by 3 bases and J by 5 bases, with 11 bases between the two germline ends. This specimen comes from a study of blood T cell repertoires in COVID-19. Overall study context: Researchers got acute and convalescent COVID-19 samples from the United States, Italy and Spain. Nucleic acid was either cDNA or gDNA, and it came from T cells, B-cell-depleted T cells, or PBMCs.

The clonotype originates from a woman in her sixties with acute or convalescent COVID-19. This chain joins TRBV18 and TRBJ2-7, with D perhaps TRBD1 (5 bases). The sequenced material came from peripheral blood. CDR3 protein: CASSPRRVDEQYF. CDR3 nucleotide sequence: TGTGCCAGCTCACCCCGCAGGGTCGACGAGCAGTACTTC.